The source of this T cell receptor (beta chain) is a study of siplizumab effects on memory and regulatory T cells. TCRdb's copy holds only in-frame clones and misses some; the assay was immunoSEQ multiplex PCR. The profile covers roughly 120,000 clones, with 90% to 95% appearing a single time and roughly 1.5% taken by the ten largest. This CDR3 has 13 residues. Losses at the gene ends were 8 bases for V and 0 bases for J; bases not matched to a gene: 2. Germline CDR1 is SGHVS and CDR2 is FNYEAQ. Comment on this clone: The antigen is undetermined.

Study-wide points: There was no confirmation of the suppressive function of proliferating Tregs from siplizumab cultures.

The sequence came from a human donor in good health. V and J are TRBV7-6 and TRBJ2-3, with 7 bases fitting TRBD2. The sample consisted of non-Treg CD4+ T cells sorted from blood. The CDR3 DNA reads as TGTGCCAGCGGGCGGGGGAGCACAGATACGCAGTATTTT. Translating gives CASGRGSTDTQYF.